This T cell receptor (beta chain) appears in the sequencing data of a study of blood T cell repertoires in COVID-19. Looking at the study overall: Samples taken during acute and convalescent COVID-19 were collected in the United States, Italy and Spain. In each case, the material was cDNA or gDNA derived from T cells, B-cell-depleted T cells, or PBMCs.

This clone was seen a few times. As processed by the authors: From reference gene primer amplification, estimates of nucleated cell counts were derived. Sequencing was performed with immunoSEQ multiplex PCR; in TCRdb, only in-frame clones are kept and a portion is missing. The V and J calls and the clone size are those of that table, but D and trimming were determined from the DNA. The data contain roughly 33,000 clones, almost 90% of them singletons. The TCR comes from a human donor in a cohort sampled during active COVID-19. Sample: peripheral blood.

CDR3 nucleotide sequence: TGTGCCAGCAGCTCGACTAGCGGGGGATACCTACAAGAGACCCAGTACTTC. Amino acid sequence: CASSSTSGGYLQETQYF. The chain carries TRBV7-9 and TRBJ2-5; 12 bases are a match to TRBD2. J gave up 2 bases and V 4 bases, and 8 bases lay outside the gene matches. Germline CDR1 SEHNR, CDR2 FQNEAQ (reference sequence). The CDR3 has 17 residues.